This TCR beta chain comes out of a study of chemoradiotherapy in HPV16-positive cancers (dated 2022 in TCRdb). As for the study more broadly: Functional T-cell assays on cells from two HPV16-positive patients defined candidate HPV-specific T-cell clones and common TCR motifs. The candidate HPV-specific TCRs and motifs were subsequently tracked in TCR repertoires obtained from 90 or so patients with HPV-related cancers. Whether T-cell immunity against the HPV oncoproteins E6 and E7 changes during chemoradiotherapy and whether survival is affected by this immunity were examined in the study. What the research found in general, with its limitations: The functional definition of HPV-specific T cells came from only two HPV16-positive patients, and the survival association was reported for HPV16-positive patients. Expansion of candidate HPV-specific clones and E7-related TCR motifs was observed in the tumor microenvironment during treatment, whereas no such expansion was observed for non-HPV-specific T cells. In HPV16-positive patients, expansion of HPV-responsive T cells during chemoradiotherapy was found to be associated with improved recurrence-free survival.

With respect to this clone: Its antigen is not yet known. The record has no base qualities; no much larger clone is one base away.

From a lookup of the germline V gene (reference sequence), CDR1 and CDR2 are LNHDA and SQIVND. Taken from cysteine to phenylalanine, the CDR3 has 18 residues. Just CDR3 DNA is preserved here, 54 bases in frame from base 1. After removal of 1 base from V and 0 bases from J, the junction retains 7 bases not matched to a gene. Receptor amplification or capture employed the immunoSEQ multiplex PCR assay. This immuneACCESS table, as held by TCRdb, lists in-frame sequences with V and J called but not all clones. Of the missing ones, under half trace to an unresolved V gene in checked studies; the others have no known cause. This sample has around 29,000 clones in its table, and over 90% of those were observed once. The ten largest clones represent approximately 18% of the sample. Repertoires were sampled repeatedly over the course of chemoradiotherapy so that clonal expansion in the tumor microenvironment could be followed.

The source material was blood, sampled from a patient who underwent chemoradiotherapy. The receptor comes from a human donor with HPV-associated anogenital cancer. The V gene is TRBV19 and the J gene is TRBJ2-3, with 10 bases aligning to TRBD2. CDR3 loop: CASSIGAGGASSTDTQYF. The DNA reads as follows: TGTGCCAGTAGTATAGGAGCGGGGGGGGCCTCTAGCACAGATACGCAGTATTTT.